One and the same sample provided the 31 T cell receptor beta chains below, sequenced in a study of cytomegalovirus exposure and HLA in healthy donors. 13 Jbeta primers and 60 Vbeta primers were used for the PCR. This table comes from immunoSEQ multiplex PCR, and its TCRdb copy is limited to in-frame clones, with some not included. The sample contains approximately 170,000 clones, roughly 67% of which appear only once. The specimen was PBMCs. These receptors were obtained from a woman aged 18-29 years in good health and CMV-seropositive.

This chain uses TRBV7-3 with TRBJ1-1; TRBD1 aligns across 8 bases. CDR1 and CDR2 (germline): SGHTA, FQGTGA. V lost 3 bases, J lost 1 base, and 4 bases stayed unmatched. The CDR3 sequence is 15 residues long. The chain's CDR3 is CASSLTGEPNTEAFF. CDR3 nucleotides: TGTGCCAGCAGCTTGACAGGGGAGCCGAACACTGAAGCTTTCTTT.

The V and J genes are TRBV19 and TRBJ2-1, with D possibly matching TRBD2 (5 bases). The germline V gene has CDR1 LNHDA and CDR2 SQIVND (reference sequence). CDR3 length: 13 residues. Trimming left V 1 base short and J 9 bases short, with 10 bases between. The DNA of the CDR3 is TGTGCCAGTAGTATAGGGGAGAGTCGTGAGCAGTTCTTC. Its protein product is CASSIGESREQFF. The full variable domain, with the rest looked up from reference TRBV19 and TRBJ2-1, is DGGITQSPKYLFRKEGQNVTLSCEQNLNHDAMYWYRQDPGQGLRLIYYSQIVNDFQKGDIAEGYSVSREKKESFPLTVTSAQKNPTAFYLCASSIGESREQFFGPGTRLTVL.

This sequence joins TRBV19 and TRBJ1-5, with unresolved D. The V gene's germline CDR1 is LNHDA and CDR2 SQIVND (reference sequence). The CDR3 contains 13 residues. V lost 8 bases and J 4 bases, leaving 12 bases between the germline ends. CDR3 nucleotide sequence: TGTGCCAGTGGTCAGCGCCAAAATCAGCCCCAGCATTTT. Residues: CASGQRQNQPQHF.

Only a few counts were recorded for this clone. CDR3: CASSQHPALDRVFNQPQHF. In DNA, the CDR3 is TGCGCCAGCAGCCAACATCCCGCATTAGACAGGGTTTTCAATCAGCCCCAGCATTTT. The rearrangement links TRBV4-1 to TRBJ1-5; 7 bases map to TRBD1. The CDR3 length is 19 residues. V lost 2 bases to trimming and J lost 3 bases; unmatched junction nucleotides: 16. The germline V gene encodes CDR1 MGHRA and CDR2 YSYEKL.

J is TRBJ2-7 and V is TRBV10-3; no clear D gene. Germline CDR1 ENHRY, CDR2 SYGVKD. The CDR3 is 13 residues long. Deletions cut 3 bases from V and 3 bases from J, with 9 bases between. CDR3 sequence (DNA): TGTGCCATCAGTGAATCGGAGAACTACGAGCAGTACTTC. Translated, it gives CAISESENYEQYF.

On this clone: An end of the junction does not agree with germline; a read error may underlie this. This chain joins TRBV4-2 and TRBJ2-7, with D tentatively TRBD1 (5 bases). Germline V gene data show CDR1 as LGHNA and CDR2 as YNFKEQ. This CDR3 region has 16 residues. This chain's CDR3 is CASSKDPGMGIGEQYF. The CDR3 nucleotides read TGTGCCAGCAGCAAAGATCCAGGGATGGGCATTGGCGAGCAGTACTTC.

This chain joins TRBV28 and TRBJ1-1, with 7 bases aligning to TRBD1. CDR1 and CDR2 from the germline V gene are MDHEN and SYDVKM. J gave up 7 bases and V 4 bases, and 18 bases lay outside the gene matches. The CDR3 is 17 amino acids. The CDR3 region is CASSSTRSTGWSIEAFF. The CDR3 nucleotides are TGTGCCAGCAGTTCAACTCGCTCGACAGGGTGGTCGATTGAAGCTTTCTTT.

The chain combines TRBV4-2 with TRBJ2-2, with 8 nucleotides matching TRBD2. The trim removed 0 bases at V and 4 bases at J, leaving 7 bases unmatched. This CDR3 has 17 residues. CDR1 and CDR2 (germline): LGHNA, YNFKEQ. CDR3 sequence: CASSQDVSGGITGELFF. Written as DNA, the CDR3 is TGTGCCAGCAGCCAAGACGTGAGCGGGGGCATCACCGGGGAGCTGTTTTTT.

This clone was detected only a few times. The chain employs TRBV7-2 and TRBJ1-5; 7 nucleotides match TRBD1. The V segment lost 4 bases and the J segment 6 bases; nucleotides outside the gene matches: 9. The CDR3 consists of 15 residues. CDR1 and CDR2 from the germline V gene are SGHTA and FQGNSA. The CDR3 DNA sequence: TGTGCCAGCAGCTCAGACAGGGAGATAGGTCAGCCCCAGCATTTT. This translates into CASSSDREIGQPQHF.

The genes are TRBV23-1 and TRBJ2-7; TRBD1 is a possible D gene (5 bases). TRBV23-1 is labeled an ORF, and its function is uncertain. With 3 bases removed from V and 3 bases from J, the gap between germline ends came to 15 bases. CDR3 size: 15 residues. This CDR3 reads CASSHSDRKLYEQYF. CDR3 in DNA: TGCGCCAGCAGTCATTCCGACAGAAAACTCTACGAGCAGTACTTC.

This sequence joins TRBV27 and TRBJ2-2; D possibly corresponds to TRBD1 (7 bases). This CDR3 has 13 residues. V lost 5 bases to trimming and J lost 7 bases, with 11 bases between them. CDR1 is MNHEY and CDR2 is SMNVEV in the germline V gene (reference sequence). The CDR3 reads CASSEQGGGELFF. The CDR3 DNA follows: TGTGCCAGCAGTGAGCAGGGGGGCGGGGAGCTGTTTTTT.

The chain links TRBV2 to TRBJ2-2; possibly TRBD1 for D (6 bases). CDR1 and CDR2 (germline): SNHLY, FYNNEI. The CDR3 is made up of 15 amino acids. V was clipped by 7 bases and J by 5 bases, with 17 bases between them. The CDR3 nucleotides read TGTGCCAGCATCTCAGGGGACCTAGCTACCGGGGAGCTGTTTTTT. It encodes CASISGDLATGELFF.

To note about this clone: The junction shows a germline mismatch at one end, possibly a read error. The chain uses TRBV7-9 and TRBJ1-2; D gene unclear. The CDR3 is 13 residues long. Germline CDR1 and CDR2: SEHNR and FQNEAQ (reference sequence). CDR3 sequence: CSSSPTVNYGYTF. DNA for the CDR3: TGTTCCAGCAGCCCCACAGTTAACTATGGCTACACCTTC.

The rearrangement uses TRBV11-3 and TRBJ2-2; 15 nucleotides match TRBD2. Per the germline V gene, CDR1 is SGHNT and CDR2 is YENEEA. V was clipped by 2 bases and J by 3 bases; unmatched bases: 7. CDR3 length: 19 amino acids. The CDR3 loop is CASSLQPGLAGGYTGELFF. Written as DNA, the CDR3 is TGTGCCAGCAGCTTACAGCCGGGACTAGCGGGGGGCTACACCGGGGAGCTGTTTTTT. The full variable domain, rest sourced from reference TRBV11-3 and TRBJ2-2, is EAGVVQSPRYKIIEKKQPVAFWCNPISGHNTLYWYLQNLGQGPELLIRYENEEAVDDSQLPKDRFSAERLKGVDSTLKIQPAELGDSAVYLCASSLQPGLAGGYTGELFFGEGSRLTVL.

This clone showed up just once. The chain has TRBV5-5 and TRBJ2-3, with 11 bases that match TRBD2. CDR1 is SGHKS, CDR2 YYEKEE, per germline (reference sequence). J was trimmed by 2 bases and V by 2 bases; bases with no gene match: 4. CDR3 length equals 16 residues. CDR3 loop: CASSFGLAGFTDTQYF. CDR3 DNA: TGTGCCAGCAGCTTTGGACTAGCGGGTTTCACAGATACGCAGTATTTT.

The chain combines TRBV28 with TRBJ1-1; a possible D gene is TRBD1 (6 bases). Trimming stripped 2 bases from V and 5 bases from J, with 15 bases between. The CDR3 has 15 amino acids. The germline gives CDR1 MDHEN, CDR2 SYDVKM. CDR3 sequence: CASSLIEGGGTEAFF. The CDR3 DNA reads as TGTGCCAGCAGTTTAATTGAAGGGGGGGGGACTGAAGCTTTCTTT.

V gene TRBV12-5 combines with J gene TRBJ1-5; 7 bases map to TRBD1. The CDR3 length is 16 residues. Germline V CDR1 and CDR2: LGHNT, FRNRAP. Unmatched junction bases numbered 7, after V lost 1 base and J lost 4 bases. The CDR3 bases are TGTGCTAGTGGTTTGGGGGACAGTTCGGTGAATCAGCCCCAGCATTTT. Translating it yields CASGLGDSSVNQPQHF.

This clone has just a few counts. The chain uses TRBV5-1 and TRBJ2-3; 8 nucleotides agree with TRBD1. Trimming cost V 3 bases and J 1 base; bases outside gene matches: 7. CDR1 and CDR2 from the germline V gene are SGHRS and YFSETQ. This CDR3 has 16 residues. The CDR3 nucleotides read TGCGCCAGCAGCTCTGGACAGGGTATAGGCACAGATACGCAGTATTTT. Translation gives CASSSGQGIGTDTQYF. The variable domain in full, completed from reference TRBV5-1 and TRBJ2-3, reads KAGVTQTPRYLIKTRGQQVTLSCSPISGHRSVSWYQQTPGQGLQFLFEYFSETQRNKGNFPGRFSGRQFSNSRSEMNVSTLELGDSALYLCASSSGQGIGTDTQYFGPGTRLTVL.

This chain links TRBV30 with TRBJ2-2; D not certain. V lost 2 bases to trimming and J lost 1 base, with 8 bases between them. CDR3 length equals 14 residues. CDR1 GTSNPN and CDR2 SVGIG come from the germline V gene (reference sequence). The CDR3, as DNA: TGTGCCTGGAGTTCAGGCAAGAACACCGGGGAGCTGTTTTTT. It encodes CAWSSGKNTGELFF.

This sequence joins TRBV30 and TRBJ2-7; D might be TRBD1 (5 bases). The CDR3 totals 13 residues. Germline V gives CDR1 GTSNPN, CDR2 SVGIG (reference sequence). V was cut by 0 bases and J by 4 bases, with 10 bases left in between. CDR3 sequence (DNA): TGTGCCTGGAGTGTACAATCAGGGTACGAGCAGTACTTC. The encoded protein is CAWSVQSGYEQYF.

CDR3 nucleotide sequence: TGTGCCAGCAGCCGATCGAACAGGGGTCGTTCCGGAAACACCATATATTTT. This gives the protein CASSRSNRGRSGNTIYF. This chain links TRBV13 with TRBJ1-3; TRBD1 aligns across 7 bases. V shed 5 bases, J shed 4 bases, and the junction held 14 bases outside the gene matches. Germline assignment: CDR1 PRHDT and CDR2 FYEKMQ (reference sequence). The CDR3 runs 17 residues.

J is TRBJ1-4 and V is TRBV14, with 7 bases aligning to TRBD1. Germline loops: CDR1 SGHDN, CDR2 FVKESK. The ends lost 1 base at V and 8 bases at J; junction bases unmatched: 7. The CDR3 has 15 residues. CDR3 amino acids: CASSQAYRGWEKLFF. CDR3 sequence (DNA): TGTGCCAGCAGCCAAGCATACAGGGGTTGGGAAAAACTGTTTTTT.

The rearrangement joins TRBV7-3 to TRBJ1-1; 7 bases map to TRBD1. This CDR3 comprises 14 residues. Germline V gives CDR1 SGHTA, CDR2 FQGTGA. The junction had 4 bases not matched to a gene; V was cut back by 5 bases and J by 1 base. The CDR3 reads CASSLTGANTEAFF. CDR3 sequence (DNA): TGTGCCAGCAGCCTTACAGGGGCGAACACTGAAGCTTTCTTT.

The V call is TRBV4-3, the J call TRBJ1-1, with 7 nucleotides matching TRBD1. The CDR3 totals 13 residues. V was pared by 2 bases and J by 7 bases, with 4 bases of the junction left unmatched. In germline, CDR1 is LGHNA, CDR2 YSLEER. The CDR3 loop reads CASSQRTGNEAFF. The CDR3 region has the DNA TGCGCCAGCAGCCAACGGACAGGCAATGAAGCTTTCTTT.

The chain uses TRBV7-9 and TRBJ1-4, with TRBD1 matching 7 bases. Germline values: CDR1 SEHNR, CDR2 FQNEAQ (reference sequence). The CDR3 totals 15 residues. The V segment lost 1 base and the J segment 5 bases; nucleotides outside the gene matches: 4. CDR3 bases: TGTGCCAGCAGCTTAGGACAGGGCCCCAATGAAAAACTGTTTTTT. Protein: CASSLGQGPNEKLFF.

The chain uses TRBV5-4 and TRBJ2-2; 11 bases are a match to TRBD1. Germline V lookup: CDR1 SGHNT, CDR2 YYREEE (reference sequence). This CDR3 region has 15 residues. V shed 4 bases, J shed 5 bases, and the junction held 4 bases outside the gene matches. This CDR3 reads CASSPGQGETGELFF. In nucleotides, the CDR3 is TGTGCCAGCAGCCCGGGACAGGGGGAGACCGGGGAGCTGTTTTTT.

The V call is TRBV7-6, the J call TRBJ2-2; 8 nucleotides match TRBD1. The CDR3 sequence is 18 residues long. Losses at the gene ends were 2 bases for V and 1 base for J; bases not matched to a gene: 9. Germline loops: CDR1 SGHVS, CDR2 FNYEAQ. Here the CDR3 reads CASSLRPPGQVNTGELFF. The CDR3 DNA follows: TGTGCCAGCAGCTTACGACCTCCGGGACAGGTGAACACCGGGGAGCTGTTTTTT. Drawing the rest from reference TRBV7-6 and TRBJ2-2, the complete variable domain is GAGVSQSPRYKVTKRGQDVALRCDPISGHVSLYWYRQALGQGPEFLTYFNYEAQQDKSGLPNDRFSAERPEGSISTLTIQRTEQRDSAMYRCASSLRPPGQVNTGELFFGEGSRLTVL.

The J gene is TRBJ2-2, the V gene TRBV6-5; 7 nucleotides agree with TRBD1. CDR1 and CDR2 (germline): MNHEY, SVGAGI. The CDR3 is made up of 13 amino acids. V shed 7 bases and J 9 bases; nucleotides not matched to a gene: 8. CDR3 sequence (DNA): TGTGCCAGCACCGAAGACAGGGCGAGGGAGCTGTTTTTT. Translated: CASTEDRARELFF.

Only one count was recorded for this clone. The genes are TRBV9 and TRBJ2-5; D is possibly TRBD2 (6 bases). CDR1 SGDLS and CDR2 YYNGEE come from the germline V gene. Trimming removed 3 bases from V and 5 bases from J, with 14 bases in between. The CDR3 consists of 14 residues. The DNA of the CDR3 is TGTGCCAGCAGCGCTTGGGACTTAGGGGAGACCCAGTACTTC. Protein sequence: CASSAWDLGETQYF. The full variable domain, completed using reference TRBV9 and TRBJ2-5, is DSGVTQTPKHLITATGQRVTLRCSPRSGDLSVYWYQQSLDQGLQFLIQYYNGEERAKGNILERFSAQQFPDLHSELNLSSLELGDSALYFCASSAWDLGETQYFGPGTRLLVL.

This sequence joins TRBV21-1 and TRBJ2-7; the table's D call, TRBD1, was not checked against the DNA. TRBV21-1 is a known pseudogene. The CDR3 length is 12 residues. This CDR3 is CASGQEDYEQYF. The CDR3 DNA follows: TGTGCCAGTGGACAGGAAGACTACGAGCAGTACTTC.

This chain links TRBV5-1 with TRBJ2-5; a weak D match, TRBD1 (7 bases). Between the trimmed V and J ends, which lost 2 bases and 4 bases, there was a span of 15 bases. Germline CDR1 reads SGHRS; CDR2 reads YFSETQ. The CDR3 covers 15 residues. The DNA of the CDR3 is TGCGCCAGCAGCTTCGCAGGGGGGTTGGGAGAGACCCAGTACTTC. Its protein is CASSFAGGLGETQYF. The variable domain in full, completed from reference TRBV5-1 and TRBJ2-5, reads KAGVTQTPRYLIKTRGQQVTLSCSPISGHRSVSWYQQTPGQGLQFLFEYFSETQRNKGNFPGRFSGRQFSNSRSEMNVSTLELGDSALYLCASSFAGGLGETQYFGPGTRLLVL.